One and the same sample provided the 7 T cell receptor beta chains below, sequenced in a study of blood T cell repertoires in COVID-19. Repertoires were generated with immunoSEQ multiplex PCR, while TCRdb's copy carries only in-frame clones and drops some. The sample carries approximately 9,800 clones, 80% recorded once. The sequenced material came from peripheral blood. All receptors derive from a man aged 70-80 years with active COVID-19.

The chain is built from TRBV27 and TRBJ2-7; TRBD2 might be the D (6 bases). CDR1 MNHEY and CDR2 SMNVEV come from the germline V gene (reference sequence). The CDR3 covers 17 residues. V gave up 2 bases and J gave up 3 bases, with 20 bases separating them. The CDR3 nucleotides read TGTGCCAGCAGTTTAGGGGAAGGGAGCGGGCCTTTCTACGAGCAGTACTTC. Amino acid sequence: CASSLGEGSGPFYEQYF.

The V gene is TRBV7-2, the J gene TRBJ2-7, with 8 positions matching TRBD1. CDR3 length: 15 amino acids. Germline V CDR1 and CDR2: SGHTA, FQGNSA. V lost 5 bases and J lost 0; bases outside the gene matches: 6. This CDR3 is CASSQRDRSSYEQYF. The CDR3 DNA reads TGTGCCAGCAGCCAGAGGGACAGGAGCTCCTACGAGCAGTACTTC. Together with reference TRBV7-2 and TRBJ2-7, the CDR3 gives the full variable domain: GAGVSQSPSNKVTEKGKDVELRCDPISGHTALYWYRQSLGQGLEFLIYFQGNSAPDKSGLPSDRFSAERTGGSVSTLTIQRTQQEDSAVYLCASSQRDRSSYEQYFGPGTRLTVT.

This clone was recorded a few times. V is TRBV6-5 and J is TRBJ2-2; D not certain. This CDR3 has 13 residues. Germline values: CDR1 MNHEY, CDR2 SVGAGI. V was cut by 2 bases and J by 4 bases, with 5 bases left in between. As DNA, the CDR3 is TGTGCCAGCAGTTACCGCAGCACCGGGGAGCTGTTTTTT. It encodes CASSYRSTGELFF.

V gene TRBV4-2 combines with J gene TRBJ2-5, with TRBD1 as a possible D gene (6 bases). V lost 0 bases and J lost 6, with 14 bases in between. This CDR3 spans 15 amino acids. CDR1 is LGHNA and CDR2 is YNFKEQ in the germline V gene. The CDR3 is CASSQEQGFLKTQYF. DNA of the CDR3: TGTGCCAGCAGCCAAGAGCAGGGGTTTTTGAAGACCCAGTACTTC.

This clone was recorded a few times. This chain uses TRBV28 with TRBJ1-1; a possible D gene is TRBD1 (6 bases). CDR1 is MDHEN and CDR2 is SYDVKM in the germline V gene. Trimming left V 2 bases short and J 0 bases short, with 13 bases between. This CDR3 is 16 amino acids long. The CDR3 coding sequence is TGTGCCAGCAGTTTAGGGGGGGCATTACTGAACACTGAAGCTTTCTTT. Encoded protein: CASSLGGALLNTEAFF. Drawing the rest from reference TRBV28 and TRBJ1-1, the complete variable domain is DVKVTQSSRYLVKRTGEKVFLECVQDMDHENMFWYRQDPGLGLRLIYFSYDVKMKEKGDIPEGYSVSREKKERFSLILESASTNQTSMYLCASSLGGALLNTEAFFGQGTRLTVV.

V gene TRBV2 combines with J gene TRBJ1-1, with D possibly TRBD1 on 6 matching bases. CDR3 length equals 13 residues. Looked up from germline, CDR1 is SNHLY and CDR2 is FYNNEI. V was trimmed by 6 bases and J by 0 bases, leaving 8 bases between them. The CDR3 DNA sequence: TGTGCCAGCAGAGGACAGTTGAACACTGAAGCTTTCTTT. Protein product: CASRGQLNTEAFF.

About this clone: The junction and the germline gene differ at one end; a read error may be behind it. This rearrangement joins TRBV29-1 to TRBJ2-2; D call uncertain. The CDR3 is 14 residues long. CDR1 SQVTM and CDR2 ANQGSEA come from the germline V gene. CDR3 region: CSVVERPNAGELFF. CDR3 DNA: TGCAGCGTTGTAGAGCGCCCGAACGCCGGGGAGCTGTTTTTT.